This T cell receptor beta chain was retrieved from a study of OX40 agonist ivuxolimab in advanced cancers. Looking at the study overall: Ivuxolimab, which targeted the costimulatory receptor OX40 (CD134), was an agonistic, fully human IgG2 monoclonal antibody. Of the roughly 51 patients in dose escalation, 19 had hepatocellular carcinoma, some 15 had melanoma, 9 had renal cell carcinoma and 9 had head and neck cancer. Intravenous ivuxolimab was administered to patients every 2 weeks at six dose levels: 0.01, 0.1, 0.3, 1.5, 3 and 10 mg/kg. Patients were allowed to have had prior anti-PD-1, anti-PD-L1 or anti-CTLA-4 therapy, and approximately 43% of the dose-escalation patients had previously received checkpoint inhibitors. In the dose-escalation cohort, more than 75% of patients were male, and the mean age was around 60 years, with a range of 23 to 79. Partial responses occurred in three dose-escalation patients: two with cutaneous melanoma and one with hepatocellular carcinoma. The paper describes the monotherapy dose-escalation part (N of about 54 patients) of the phase I trial of ivuxolimab. The point of sequencing TCRbeta in the periphery was to test whether ivuxolimab changed TCR sequence diversity and drove clonal T-cell expansion.

As to this clone: The specificity of this receptor is unknown. No much larger clone exists at a distance of one base, and base qualities are not known.

Genomic DNA was extracted from sorted cells for sequencing of the TCRbeta CDR3 region. The immunoSEQ Assay was used for sequencing of TCRbeta CDR3 regions. The table was pulled from immuneACCESS by TCRdb, which kept in-frame rearrangements only. Such tables lose some clones; where checked, under half of the loss comes from unresolved V genes, and the rest has no known cause. This sample gives about 75,000 clones in total; about 85% of them show up just once. Clones ranked in the top ten supply about 1.3% of the sample. Overall results and qualifications from the work: Low levels of normalized T-cell clonal expansion were also seen in some patients who did not respond. After ivuxolimab, expanded clones were on average more numerous among CD8+ T cells than among CD4+ T cells. Antigen specificity was not determined for the clonally expanded peripheral T cells. Partial responders in the 0.1-3.0 mg/kg groups had among the lowest normalized peripheral clonal expansion, especially among CD8+ T cells. At doses from 0.1 to 3.0 mg/kg, clonal expansion was seen in both CD4+ and CD8+ blood T cells between baseline and week 6.

Patients with autoimmune disease history or receiving systemic immunosuppression were excluded from the trial. Peripheral blood for TCR sequencing was drawn from every dose cohort at baseline, at cycle 4 day 1 and at cycle 7 day 1. Samples came from an open-label, multicenter, first-in-human phase I dose-escalation trial of ivuxolimab. Adults with locally advanced or metastatic head and neck squamous cell, hepatocellular, melanoma or renal cell carcinoma were enrolled in the trial. Before TCR sequencing, CD4+ T cells and CD8+ T cells from peripheral blood were sorted into separate populations. The junction shows trimming of 6 bases on V and 2 bases on J, and the gene matches do not reach 10 bases of it. The germline V gene yields MNHEY for CDR1 and SVGAGI for CDR2. The CDR3 numbers 15 residues from cysteine through phenylalanine. CDR3 DNA is the only sequence kept; it has 45 bases, read in frame from the first base.

Recombination linked TRBV6-5 to TRBJ2-7; TRBD1 matches 7 bases in the middle. The starting material was CD4+ or CD8+ T cells sorted from blood, obtained in a trial of the OX40 agonist ivuxolimab. This sequence was found in an adult with an advanced solid tumor such as melanoma, head and neck, liver or kidney cancer. CDR3 region: CASRNSGGYTYEQYF. The sequenced DNA: TGTGCCAGCAGGAACTCAGGGGGATATACCTACGAGCAGTACTTC.